Sequencing of this TCR beta chain was carried out in a study of blood T cell repertoires in COVID-19. The assay was immunoSEQ multiplex PCR, and TCRdb's table has in-frame clones only and misses some. The sample has about 100,000 clones; roughly 84% are singletons. The CDR3 sequence is 17 residues long. The J segment lost 8 bases and the V segment lost 1 base, leaving 13 bases of the junction unmatched. CDR1 KGHSH and CDR2 LQKENI come from the germline V gene. V gene TRBV18 combines with J gene TRBJ1-4, with TRBD1 identical over 7 bases. This sequence was found in a woman aged 55-69 years in a cohort sampled during active or convalescent COVID-19. Material: peripheral blood. In DNA, the CDR3 is TGTGCCAGCTCACCACAGACGTTACCAGGGGGGAGCGAAAAACTGTTTTTT. Translation: CASSPQTLPGGSEKLFF.